The 9 T cell receptor beta chains presented below share a single source sample, sequenced in a study of cytomegalovirus exposure and HLA in healthy donors. Vbeta (60) and Jbeta (13) primers were used in the PCR. The assay was immunoSEQ multiplex PCR, and TCRdb's table has in-frame clones only and misses some. The table lists 200,000 to 250,000 clones, about 77% of them singletons. Sequencing input: PBMCs. These receptors were taken from a woman in her thirties in good health and CMV-seronegative.

The V and J genes are TRBV2 and TRBJ2-1; TRBD2 matches at 8 bases. From germline, CDR1 is SNHLY and CDR2 FYNNEI. The junction had 8 bases not matched to a gene; V was cut back by 4 bases and J by 9 bases. The CDR3 spans 14 residues. The DNA of the CDR3 is TGTGCCAGCAGTGCCTCGGGAGGGTCGGCTGAGCAGTTCTTC. It encodes CASSASGGSAEQFF.

V is TRBV5-1 and J is TRBJ2-5; 8 nucleotides line up with TRBD1. V shed 4 bases, J shed 5 bases, and the junction held 10 bases outside the gene matches. Germline CDR1 and CDR2: SGHRS and YFSETQ. This CDR3 region has 15 residues. The CDR3 DNA follows: TGCGCCAGCAGCGAAACGACAGGGGCCGGGGAGACCCAGTACTTC. Translating it yields CASSETTGAGETQYF.

About this clone itself: Additional DNA sequences in this sample encode the identical CDR3. J is TRBJ1-2 and V is TRBV19, with D uncertain. V gave up 5 bases and J gave up 5 bases, with 9 bases separating them. There are 12 residues in the CDR3. The germline gives CDR1 LNHDA, CDR2 SQIVND (reference sequence). CDR3 in DNA: TGTGCCAGTAGTCCAGAGGCGTATGGCTACACCTTC. Protein: CASSPEAYGYTF.

V usage is TRBV6-6 and J usage is TRBJ1-1, with a tentative D call TRBD1 (5 bases). Trimming left V 0 bases short and J 6 bases short, with 8 bases between. The CDR3 runs 13 residues. Germline CDR1 MNHNY, CDR2 SVGAGI (reference sequence). The CDR3 loop reads CASSYSPGPEAFF. The CDR3 nucleotides read TGTGCCAGCAGTTACTCCCCAGGGCCTGAAGCTTTCTTT.

The chain joins TRBV2 to TRBJ2-2; 11 nucleotides agree with TRBD1. The V gene end was trimmed by 6 bases and the J gene end by 0 bases; junction bases not matched to a gene: 6. Per germline, CDR1 SNHLY and CDR2 FYNNEI. This CDR3 is built from 17 residues. The DNA for the CDR3 is TGTGCCAGCAGCAGGGACAGGGGGAGGACGAACACCGGGGAGCTGTTTTTT. Translating gives CASSRDRGRTNTGELFF.

Only a few counts were recorded for this clone. The chain carries TRBV9 and TRBJ2-7, with D possibly matching TRBD1 (5 bases). The CDR3 sequence is 14 residues long. Germline CDR1 is SGDLS and CDR2 is YYNGEE. V shed 3 bases and J shed 6 bases, with 16 bases lying between them. The CDR3 DNA reads as TGTGCCAGCAGCGGGTGGCAGGGTTCAAGCGAGCAGTACTTC. This gives the protein CASSGWQGSSEQYF.

This chain connects TRBV29-1 to TRBJ2-3; 9 nucleotides align to TRBD1. V lost 7 bases, J lost 0 bases, and 14 bases stayed unmatched. This CDR3 contains 17 residues. The germline V gene encodes CDR1 SQVTM and CDR2 ANQGSEA. CDR3 amino acids: CSGRPGQGLTSTDTQYF. DNA for the CDR3: TGCAGCGGTCGTCCGGGACAGGGTTTAACTAGCACAGATACGCAGTATTTT.

J is TRBJ2-6 and V is TRBV15; 11 positions agree with TRBD1. V dropped 5 bases and J dropped 2; count of bases not matched to a gene: 11. Germline V CDR1 and CDR2: LNHNV, YYDKDF (reference sequence). This CDR3 region has 19 residues. The CDR3 loop is CATSPWIGQGAAGANVLTF. CDR3 bases: TGTGCCACCAGCCCTTGGATAGGACAGGGGGCCGCTGGGGCCAACGTCCTGACTTTC. The full variable domain, rest sourced from reference TRBV15 and TRBJ2-6, is DAMVIQNPRYQVTQFGKPVTLSCSQTLNHNVMYWYQQKSSQAPKLLFHYYDKDFNNEADTPDNFQSRRPNTSFCFLDIRSPGLGDTAMYLCATSPWIGQGAAGANVLTFGAGSRLTVL.

This clone was detected only a few times. V is TRBV19 and J is TRBJ2-7; TRBD2 might be the D (6 bases). The CDR3 totals 13 residues. Trimming removed 0 bases at V and 5 bases at J, with 8 bases between. Germline-derived CDR1 and CDR2 are LNHDA and SQIVND (reference sequence). The CDR3 bases are TGTGCCAGTAGTATAGATGCGGGGAACGAGCAGTACTTC. It translates to CASSIDAGNEQYF.